This TCR beta chain was observed in a study of T cell repertoires in cytomegalovirus infection. TCRdb independently ran MiXCR on the reads; one entry per CDR3 protein. The table records some 920,000 distinct CDR3 sequences, roughly 31% of them present only once. The CDR3 covers 16 residues. The germline CDR1 and CDR2 sequences are MNHEY and SMNVEV (reference sequence). Trimming cost V 10 bases and J 7 bases; bases outside gene matches: 16. This clonotype was observed many times. Its specificity is unknown. This chain joins TRBV27 and TRBJ1-4, with 9 bases that match TRBD1. Here the sequenced sample was cultured CD8+ T cells from PBMCs, taken from culture after CMV antigen stimulation. The clonotype comes from a human donor in good health (CMV status not recorded). Some clones in this sample may be carry-over from other donors' samples. CDR3 in amino acids: CATTKTGGSGREKLFF. The CDR3 bases are TGTGCCACAACCAAGACAGGGGGAAGCGGCCGTGAAAAACTGTTTTTT.